Shown below are 27 T cell receptor beta chains from a single sample sequenced in a study of blood T cell repertoires in COVID-19. The method was immunoSEQ multiplex PCR; TCRdb's version includes in-frame clones alone and lacks a portion of them. The table lists around 300,000 clones, roughly 91% of them singletons. The sample taken for sequencing was PBMCs or T cells enriched from blood (not recorded which). These TCRs come from a woman between 55 and 75 years old who had recovered from COVID-19.

This clone has just a few counts. This sequence joins TRBV27 and TRBJ1-1; possible D gene TRBD1, 6 bases. In germline, CDR1 is MNHEY, CDR2 SMNVEV (reference sequence). The CDR3 totals 12 residues. The V end was cut by 4 bases, the J end by 7 bases, with 10 bases between. The CDR3 protein is CASSSTGSEAFF. CDR3 DNA: TGTGCCAGCAGTTCTACAGGGAGTGAAGCTTTCTTT.

The sample holds one count of this clone. The V gene is TRBV28, the J gene TRBJ1-1; 9 nucleotides align to TRBD1. Germline V gene data show CDR1 as MDHEN and CDR2 as SYDVKM. Trimming removed 8 bases from V and 10 bases from J; junction bases left unmatched: 11. CDR3 size: 13 residues. CDR3 amino acids: CASRLTGGGGAFF. CDR3 coding DNA: TGTGCCAGCCGCCTTACAGGGGGCGGGGGAGCTTTCTTT. Using reference TRBV28 and TRBJ1-1 for the parts outside the CDR3, the full variable domain is DVKVTQSSRYLVKRTGEKVFLECVQDMDHENMFWYRQDPGLGLRLIYFSYDVKMKEKGDIPEGYSVSREKKERFSLILESASTNQTSMYLCASRLTGGGGAFFGQGTRLTVV.

This sequence joins TRBV5-5 and TRBJ2-1; 11 nucleotides line up with TRBD1. CDR3 size: 16 residues. Germline V gene lookup returns CDR1 SGHKS and CDR2 YYEKEE (reference sequence). V lost 4 bases, J lost 2 bases, and 5 bases stayed unmatched. The CDR3 DNA follows: TGTGCCAGCAGCGACCCGGACAGGGGGCCCTACAATGAGCAGTTCTTC. Its translation: CASSDPDRGPYNEQFF.

The chain has TRBV5-1 and TRBJ1-2, with 9 bases matching TRBD1. With 4 bases clipped from V and 4 bases from J, the junction kept 2 bases outside the gene matches. The germline CDR1 and CDR2 sequences are SGHRS and YFSETQ. The CDR3 is 13 amino acids. The CDR3 here is CASSPGQGYGYTF. The CDR3 coding sequence is TGCGCCAGCAGCCCGGGACAGGGCTATGGCTACACCTTC. The whole variable domain, remainder taken from reference TRBV5-1 and TRBJ1-2, is KAGVTQTPRYLIKTRGQQVTLSCSPISGHRSVSWYQQTPGQGLQFLFEYFSETQRNKGNFPGRFSGRQFSNSRSEMNVSTLELGDSALYLCASSPGQGYGYTFGSGTRLTVV.

This chain connects TRBV19 to TRBJ2-1, with TRBD2 matching over 7 bases. Germline V gene lookup returns CDR1 LNHDA and CDR2 SQIVND (reference sequence). The trim removed 6 bases at V and 4 bases at J, leaving 12 bases unmatched. The CDR3 spans 16 residues. CDR3 DNA sequence: TGTGCCAGTAGGAGGGGCGGGCGGGAGCCGTACAATGAGCAGTTCTTC. Amino acid sequence: CASRRGGREPYNEQFF.

The chain is built from TRBV28 and TRBJ2-3, with a weak D call TRBD2 (6 bases). With 8 bases removed from V and 0 bases from J, the gap between germline ends came to 18 bases. Germline V lookup: CDR1 MDHEN, CDR2 SYDVKM. The CDR3 consists of 16 residues. The CDR3 reads CASSSWGSGSTDTQYF. The DNA for the CDR3 is TGTGCCAGCTCCTCTTGGGGTAGCGGAAGCACAGATACGCAGTATTTT. The whole variable domain, remainder taken from reference TRBV28 and TRBJ2-3, is DVKVTQSSRYLVKRTGEKVFLECVQDMDHENMFWYRQDPGLGLRLIYFSYDVKMKEKGDIPEGYSVSREKKERFSLILESASTNQTSMYLCASSSWGSGSTDTQYFGPGTRLTVL.

The CDR3 coding sequence is TGTGCCAGCAGTTACTTAGGCAGGGGGAGCGGCAATGAGCAGTTCTTC. This gives the protein CASSYLGRGSGNEQFF. The chain combines TRBV6-5 with TRBJ2-1; the match to TRBD1 covers 7 bases. This CDR3 comprises 16 residues. The V gene end was trimmed by 1 base and the J gene end by 6 bases; junction bases not matched to a gene: 9. CDR1 is MNHEY, CDR2 SVGAGI, per germline.

The rearrangement joins TRBV4-1 to TRBJ1-6; D gene ambiguous. Trimming stripped 1 base from V and 6 bases from J, with 13 bases between. This CDR3 contains 16 residues. Germline V CDR1 and CDR2: MGHRA, YSYEKL. Written as DNA, the CDR3 is TGCGCCAGCAGCCAAGTCCTAACGGCGGGTAATTCACCCCTCCACTTT. Translated: CASSQVLTAGNSPLHF.

This chain links TRBV6-5 with TRBJ1-2, with TRBD1 matching 9 bases. CDR1 is MNHEY and CDR2 is SVGAGI in the germline V gene. The CDR3 loop spans 14 amino acids. Trimming removed 0 bases from V and 10 bases from J; junction bases left unmatched: 6. In DNA form, the CDR3 reads TGTGCCAGCAGTTACTCCCCGGGACAGGGCACCTACACCTTC. Protein sequence: CASSYSPGQGTYTF.

The CDR3 spells CAWSVAGVYNEQFF. CDR3 nucleotides: TGTGCCTGGAGTGTAGCGGGGGTATACAATGAGCAGTTCTTC. The chain combines TRBV30 with TRBJ2-1; 8 positions match TRBD2. The V gene's germline CDR1 is GTSNPN and CDR2 SVGIG (reference sequence). Trimming at V came to 0 bases and at J to 4 bases, leaving 2 bases not matched to a gene. CDR3 length: 14 residues.

This clone was detected once. V usage is TRBV18 and J usage is TRBJ2-2; the D gene is possibly TRBD1 (6 bases). Trimming cost V 0 bases and J 7 bases, with 18 bases left between them. Germline assignment: CDR1 KGHSH and CDR2 LQKENI. This CDR3 region has 17 residues. The CDR3 sequence is CASSPPARTAVGGELFF. CDR3 nucleotides: TGTGCCAGCTCACCACCTGCTAGGACAGCCGTTGGCGGGGAGCTGTTTTTT.

The V call is TRBV11-2, the J call TRBJ2-5; 9 bases map to TRBD1. V gave up 4 bases and J gave up 4 bases; unmatched junction bases: 19. The CDR3 contains 19 residues. Germline CDR1 and CDR2: SGHAT and FQNNGV. The CDR3 loop is CASSSARSGQGRPLETQYF. In nucleotides, the CDR3 is TGTGCCAGCAGCTCTGCCAGATCGGGACAGGGCAGGCCCCTAGAGACCCAGTACTTC.

This chain connects TRBV19 to TRBJ2-2; 8 positions match TRBD2. CDR3 length: 17 residues. With 5 bases clipped from V and 4 bases from J, the junction kept 12 bases outside the gene matches. Germline CDR1 reads LNHDA; CDR2 reads SQIVND (reference sequence). The CDR3 DNA sequence: TGTGCCAGTAGTCCGGGAGGGGCGGGAGTTGCCACCGGGGAGCTGTTTTTT. Protein sequence: CASSPGGAGVATGELFF.

This chain connects TRBV6-2 or TRBV6-3 to TRBJ2-5; tentative D call: TRBD1 (6 bases). CDR1 and CDR2 from the germline V gene are MNHEY and SVGEGT. The V end was cut by 4 bases, the J end by 5 bases, with 11 bases between. CDR3 length: 13 amino acids. The CDR3 sequence: CASSSTGFETQYF. Here the CDR3 DNA reads TGTGCCAGCAGTTCAACAGGGTTCGAGACCCAGTACTTC.

The V and J genes are TRBV27 and TRBJ1-1, with D maybe TRBD1 (5 bases). The CDR3 is 14 residues long. Germline values: CDR1 MNHEY, CDR2 SMNVEV (reference sequence). V was shortened by 2 bases and J by 1 base, with 8 bases between the two germline ends. The CDR3, as DNA: TGTGCCAGCAGTTTAAGGGGCACGAACACTGAAGCTTTCTTT. Translation: CASSLRGTNTEAFF.

V gene TRBV6-1 combines with J gene TRBJ1-1; D gene uncertain. The CDR3 contains 15 residues. V was trimmed by 2 bases and J by 4 bases, leaving 14 bases between them. Germline assignment: CDR1 MNHNS and CDR2 SASEGT. CDR3 protein: CASSELPRDSTEAFF. The CDR3 DNA reads TGTGCCAGCAGTGAATTGCCTCGGGATTCCACTGAAGCTTTCTTT.

The chain employs TRBV2 and TRBJ2-7; 12 bases fit TRBD1. From germline, CDR1 is SNHLY and CDR2 FYNNEI. The CDR3 spans 15 residues. The V segment lost 4 bases and the J segment 4 bases; nucleotides outside the gene matches: 5. Here the CDR3 reads CASSGTGQGAYEQYF. CDR3 coding DNA: TGTGCCAGCAGTGGAACGGGACAGGGGGCTTACGAGCAGTACTTC.

The chain combines TRBV3-1 (or the pseudogene TRBV3-2) with TRBJ1-2; 11 nucleotides agree with TRBD1. V gave up 4 bases and J gave up 7 bases; unmatched junction bases: 5. CDR3 length: 14 residues. Germline lookup yields CDR1 LGHDT and CDR2 YNNKEL (reference sequence). CDR3 coding DNA: TGTGCCAGCAGCCGGTCCGGGACAGGGGGTGGCTACACCTTC. It is translated as CASSRSGTGGGYTF.

The table lists this clone with a few counts. This chain joins TRBV4-2 and TRBJ2-1, with 8 bases identical to TRBD2. The germline V gene has CDR1 LGHNA and CDR2 YNFKEQ. This CDR3 is 16 amino acids long. The ends lost 0 bases at V and 4 bases at J; junction bases unmatched: 5. Written as DNA, the CDR3 is TGTGCCAGCAGCCAAGATCCTGCGGGGGGTTACAATGAGCAGTTCTTC. Its protein is CASSQDPAGGYNEQFF.

The sample holds a few counts of this clone. This chain uses TRBV10-1 with TRBJ2-7; a possible D gene is TRBD2 (5 bases). CDR1 is WNHNN and CDR2 is SYGVQD in the germline V gene (reference sequence). This CDR3 spans 14 amino acids. V was cut by 3 bases and J by 0 bases, with 9 bases left in between. The CDR3 region has the DNA TGCGCCAGCAGTGAAACCGGACTCTCCTACGAGCAGTACTTC. Translation gives CASSETGLSYEQYF.

V is TRBV4-1 and J is TRBJ1-2; 9 nucleotides line up with TRBD1. Germline lookup yields CDR1 MGHRA and CDR2 YSYEKL. The CDR3 is 16 amino acids. The trim removed 4 bases at V and 2 bases at J, leaving 8 bases unmatched. CDR3 DNA sequence: TGCGCCAGCAGCCGAACGCCGACAGGGGGGAACTATGGCTACACCTTC. Translation gives CASSRTPTGGNYGYTF.

This clone is a singleton in its sample. The V call is TRBV4-1, the J call TRBJ2-1; 7 positions match TRBD1. J lost 6 bases, V lost 4 bases, and 21 bases had no gene match. Looked up from germline, CDR1 is MGHRA and CDR2 is YSYEKL. This CDR3 comprises 19 residues. CDR3 in DNA: TGCGCCAGCAGCCCACAAAGTATTTCTAGGGGGCAGATCGGCAATGAGCAGTTCTTC. Residues: CASSPQSISRGQIGNEQFF.

J is TRBJ2-2 and V is TRBV19; 7 bases are a match to TRBD2. The CDR3 has 19 residues. CDR1 is LNHDA, CDR2 SQIVND, per germline (reference sequence). V lost 5 bases, J lost 1 base, and 16 bases stayed unmatched. The CDR3 here is CASSPLASGRKKNTGELFF. CDR3 DNA sequence: TGTGCCAGTAGTCCACTAGCTAGCGGTCGTAAGAAGAACACCGGGGAGCTGTTTTTT.

A few counts support this clone. This chain uses TRBV5-1 with TRBJ2-5, with a possible D match to TRBD1 (8 bases). V was trimmed by 4 bases and J by 2 bases, leaving 30 bases between them. The CDR3 runs to 20 residues. CDR1 and CDR2 (germline): SGHRS, YFSETQ. DNA for the CDR3: TGCGCCAGCAGCAAAGGACAGGGCCTCCGGCTAGCGGAAGTACAAGAGACCCAGTACTTC. It encodes CASSKGQGLRLAEVQETQYF.

V is TRBV19 and J is TRBJ2-4; possibly TRBD2 for D (5 bases). The CDR3 sequence is 13 residues long. Trimming removed 6 bases from V and 8 bases from J, with 14 bases in between. Germline V gives CDR1 LNHDA, CDR2 SQIVND (reference sequence). The chain's CDR3 is CASRAEVLDIQYF. In nucleotides, the CDR3 is TGTGCCAGTAGAGCGGAGGTTTTGGACATTCAGTACTTC.

The chain links TRBV7-9 to TRBJ2-4; TRBD1 matches 8 bases. Germline V lookup: CDR1 SEHNR, CDR2 FQNEAQ (reference sequence). The CDR3 consists of 12 residues. The V gene end was trimmed by 4 bases and the J gene end by 9 bases; junction bases not matched to a gene: 2. The CDR3 DNA reads as TGTGCCAGCAGCTCACAGGGGGTCATTCAGTACTTC. Translating gives CASSSQGVIQYF.

This clone was picked up one time. The gene calls are TRBV19 and TRBJ2-5; perhaps TRBD2 as D (6 bases). Germline V lookup: CDR1 LNHDA, CDR2 SQIVND (reference sequence). The V end lost 7 bases, the J end lost 5 bases, and 17 bases lay between the germline ends. There are 14 residues in the CDR3. CDR3 in amino acids: CASTTGGEIETQYF. The CDR3 DNA reads as TGTGCCAGTACCACCGGGGGAGAAATCGAGACCCAGTACTTC.